These T cell receptor beta chains were read from a single sample in a study of cytomegalovirus exposure and HLA in healthy donors. Clones were read by immunoSEQ multiplex PCR, and TCRdb kept only the in-frame ones, dropping some. The profile covers 150,000 to 200,000 clones, with approximately 59% appearing a single time and about 3.2% taken by the ten largest. What was sequenced was PBMCs. The receptors come from a man in his forties in good health and CMV-seronegative. The CDR3 runs from the conserved cysteine through the conserved F or W. Each record gives: J gene, V gene, D gene, clone size, CDR3 protein, CDR3 DNA. The D gene is left open where the match is weak. Clone size is not always given. Where it is, it says once, few, many or a class for expanded clones.

J: TRBJ2-7; V: TRBV7-2; D: TRBD2; size: -; CDR3: CASSFSVAGDSTYEQYF; DNA: TGTGCCAGCAGCTTTTCGGTAGCGGGGGACTCAACCTACGAGCAGTACTTC
J: TRBJ1-5; V: TRBV2; D: -; size: -; CDR3: CASSVYSNQPQHF; DNA: TGTGCCAGCAGTGTATATAGCAATCAGCCCCAGCATTTT
J: TRBJ1-2; V: TRBV19; D: -; size: few; CDR3: CASSMARGNYGYTF; DNA: TGTGCCAGTAGTATGGCCCGGGGAAACTATGGCTACACCTTC
J: TRBJ1-6; V: TRBV5-8; D: -; size: -; CDR3: CASSLAGNSYNSPLHF; DNA: TGTGCCAGCAGCTTGGCCGGGAATTCCTATAATTCACCCCTCCACTTT
J: TRBJ2-5; V: TRBV2; D: TRBD2; size: -; CDR3: CASSEGLAEETQYF; DNA: TGTGCCAGCAGTGAGGGACTAGCGGAAGAGACCCAGTACTTC
J: TRBJ1-1; V: TRBV27; D: -; size: -; CDR3: CASSFVGTEAFF; DNA: TGTGCCAGCAGTTTCGTCGGCACTGAAGCTTTCTTT
J: TRBJ2-5; V: TRBV10-3; D: TRBD2; size: -; CDR3: CAISGTSGKETQYF; DNA: TGTGCCATCAGTGGGACTAGCGGGAAAGAGACCCAGTACTTC
J: TRBJ1-4; V: TRBV19; D: -; size: -; CDR3: CASSIFVSGVPEKLFF; DNA: TGTGCCAGTAGTATCTTCGTGTCCGGGGTTCCTGAAAAACTGTTTTTT
J: TRBJ2-6; V: TRBV5-1; D: -; size: few; CDR3: CASSSSSGANVLTF; DNA: TGCGCCAGCAGCTCGAGCTCTGGGGCCAACGTCCTGACTTTC
J: TRBJ1-1; V: TRBV14; D: TRBD1; size: few; CDR3: CASSQTGFINTEAFF; DNA: TGTGCCAGCAGCCAGACAGGGTTTATAAACACTGAAGCTTTCTTT
J: TRBJ1-3; V: TRBV30; D: -; size: -; CDR3: CAWSVSGIGGNTIYF; DNA: TGTGCCTGGAGTGTTTCCGGGATAGGTGGAAACACCATATATTTT
J: TRBJ2-1; V: TRBV30; D: TRBD2; size: -; CDR3: CAWSSGNNEQFF; DNA: TGTGCCTGGTCTAGCGGGAACAATGAGCAGTTCTTC
J: TRBJ2-2; V: TRBV15; D: TRBD2; size: -; CDR3: CAIPGLDTGELFF; DNA: TGTGCCATCCCGGGACTAGACACCGGGGAGCTGTTTTTT
J: TRBJ2-7; V: TRBV19; D: TRBD1; size: -; CDR3: CASSVRTGGVYEQYF; DNA: TGTGCCAGTAGTGTACGGACAGGGGGAGTCTACGAGCAGTACTTC
J: TRBJ1-2; V: TRBV6-4; D: -; size: -; CDR3: CASSDSPGANGYTF; DNA: TGTGCCAGCAGTGACTCCCCAGGGGCCAATGGCTACACCTTC
J: TRBJ2-7; V: TRBV2; D: TRBD2; size: few; CDR3: CASSSGGYSYEQYF; DNA: TGTGCCAGCAGTAGCGGGGGCTACTCCTACGAGCAGTACTTC
J: TRBJ2-5; V: TRBV7-6; D: -; size: -; CDR3: CASSPTTGQETQYF; DNA: TGTGCCAGCAGCCCAACCACAGGGCAAGAGACCCAGTACTTC
J: TRBJ2-2; V: TRBV4-2; D: TRBD1; size: -; CDR3: CASSGDRGSNTGELFF; DNA: TGTGCCAGCAGCGGGGACAGGGGCTCTAACACCGGGGAGCTGTTTTTT
J: TRBJ1-6; V: TRBV5-1; D: TRBD1; size: -; CDR3: CASSHGTGDNSPLHF; DNA: TGCGCCAGCAGCCACGGGACAGGCGATAATTCACCCCTCCACTTT
J: TRBJ1-1; V: TRBV4-1; D: -; size: -; CDR3: CASSPGQLLMNTEAFF; DNA: TGCGCCAGCAGCCCAGGACAGCTACTAATGAACACTGAAGCTTTCTTT
J: TRBJ1-1; V: TRBV7-9; D: TRBD1; size: -; CDR3: CASGQATEAFF; DNA: TGTGCCAGCGGACAGGCGACTGAAGCTTTCTTT
J: TRBJ2-1; V: TRBV7-2; D: -; size: few; CDR3: CASSNRQAHNEQFF; DNA: TGTGCCAGCAGCAATCGACAGGCCCACAATGAGCAGTTCTTC
J: TRBJ2-2; V: TRBV7-3; D: TRBD2; size: -; CDR3: CASSLTGSGRGNTGELFF; DNA: TGTGCCAGCAGCTTAACTGGTAGCGGGCGGGGGAACACCGGGGAGCTGTTTTTT
J: TRBJ2-7; V: TRBV7-9; D: -; size: -; CDR3: CSSSLDLTPWEQYF; DNA: TGTTCCAGCAGCTTAGATTTGACTCCCTGGGAGCAGTACTTC
J: TRBJ2-5; V: TRBV15; D: -; size: -; CDR3: CATSSRGETQYF; DNA: TGTGCCACCAGCAGCCGGGGAGAGACCCAGTACTTC
J: TRBJ2-7; V: TRBV5-1; D: TRBD1; size: -; CDR3: CASSQTGMGEQYF; DNA: TGCGCCAGCAGCCAGACAGGGATGGGTGAGCAGTACTTC
J: TRBJ1-3; V: TRBV6-4; D: -; size: -; CDR3: CASSATQGSGNTIYF; DNA: TGTGCCAGCAGTGCTACACAGGGATCGGGAAACACCATATATTTT
J: TRBJ2-1; V: TRBV27; D: -; size: -; CDR3: CASSRTGTHEQFF; DNA: TGTGCCAGCAGCAGAACAGGGACCCATGAGCAGTTCTTC
J: TRBJ2-1; V: TRBV7-3; D: TRBD2; size: -; CDR3: CASSLHTSVSYNEQFF; DNA: TGTGCCAGCAGCCTCCACACTAGCGTAAGTTACAATGAGCAGTTCTTC
J: TRBJ2-7; V: TRBV6-1; D: TRBD2; size: -; CDR3: CASSEHSGSISYEQYF; DNA: TGTGCCAGCAGTGAGCATAGCGGGAGCATTTCCTACGAGCAGTACTTC
J: TRBJ2-7; V: TRBV7-2; D: -; size: few; CDR3: CASSLDPGAYEQYF; DNA: TGTGCCAGCAGCTTAGATCCAGGGGCGTACGAGCAGTACTTC
J: TRBJ1-3; V: TRBV5-1; D: TRBD1; size: few; CDR3: CASSSTGTGVNTIYF; DNA: TGCGCCAGCAGCTCGACCGGGACAGGGGTCAACACCATATATTTT